This T cell receptor (beta chain) was recorded in a study of OX40 agonist ivuxolimab in advanced cancers. About the research overall: Patients receiving dose escalation had hepatocellular carcinoma, melanoma, renal cell or head and neck cancer. Three patients had partial responses: one hepatocellular carcinoma, two cutaneous melanoma. The study's findings and limits: CD8+ T cells showed, on average, more clonal expansion than CD4+ cells.

Produced via immunoSEQ multiplex PCR; TCRdb's table is partial and in-frame only. The sample records about 59,000 clones, 84% being singletons. Notes on this clone: Antigen unknown.

The investigators sampled blood at baseline, at cycle 4 day 1, and at cycle 7 day 1. The CDR3 loop spans 13 amino acids. V was pared by 2 bases and J by 9 bases, with 11 bases between. Germline V gene data show CDR1 as SNHLY and CDR2 as FYNNEI. The V call is TRBV2, the J call TRBJ2-1; D might be TRBD2 (6 bases). The TCR originated in an adult with an advanced solid tumor such as melanoma, head and neck, liver or kidney cancer. The sample here was CD4+ or CD8+ T cells sorted from blood, taken in a trial of the OX40 agonist ivuxolimab. CDR3 loop: CASSEWRDGEQFF. For the CDR3, the DNA is TGTGCCAGCAGTGAATGGCGGGACGGTGAGCAGTTCTTC. Full variable domain (outside the CDR3, taken from reference TRBV2 and TRBJ2-1): EPEVTQTPSHQVTQMGQEVILRCVPISNHLYFYWYRQILGQKVEFLVSFYNNEISEKSEIFDDQFSVERPDGSNFTLKIRSTKLEDSAMYFCASSEWRDGEQFFGPGTRLTVL.